This T cell receptor beta chain comes out of a study of blood T cell repertoires in COVID-19. Looking at the study overall: Italy, Spain and the United States were the sources of the convalescent and acute COVID-19 samples. PBMCs, B-cell-depleted T cells, or T cells provided the cDNA or gDNA that made up the material.

The CDR3 sequence is 14 residues long. The germline V gene encodes CDR1 KGHSH and CDR2 LQKENI. V dropped 4 bases and J dropped 2; count of bases not matched to a gene: 4. Methods used by the authors: Estimated nucleated cell counts came from reference gene primer amplification. TCRdb keeps only in-frame clones here, not all; method: immunoSEQ multiplex PCR. For V, J and clone size, that table is used; D and trimming come from the DNA. The sample yields 100,000 or so clones, 92% seen once. The sequence was collected from an older woman with active COVID-19. Sequenced input: peripheral blood. The chain carries TRBV18 and TRBJ2-7, with 8 bases that match TRBD1. CDR3 protein: CASSRAGGTYEQYF. CDR3 sequence (DNA): TGTGCCAGCTCACGGGCAGGGGGCACCTACGAGCAGTACTTC.